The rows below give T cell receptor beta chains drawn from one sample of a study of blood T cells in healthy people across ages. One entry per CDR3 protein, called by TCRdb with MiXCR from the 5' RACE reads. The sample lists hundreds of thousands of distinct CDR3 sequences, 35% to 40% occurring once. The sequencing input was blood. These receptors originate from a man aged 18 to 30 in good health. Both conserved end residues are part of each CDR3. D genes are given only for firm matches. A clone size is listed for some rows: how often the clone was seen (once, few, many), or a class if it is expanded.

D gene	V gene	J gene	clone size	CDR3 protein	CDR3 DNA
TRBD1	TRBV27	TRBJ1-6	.	CASSATGRKNSPLHF	TGTGCCAGCAGTGCGACAGGGAGAAAAAATTCACCCCTCCACTTT
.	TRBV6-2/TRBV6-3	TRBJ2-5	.	CASSISQGNNEQYF	TGTGCCAGCAGCATTAGCCAGGGTAACAATGAGCAGTACTTC
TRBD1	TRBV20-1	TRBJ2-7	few	CSARTGNYNEQYF	TGCAGTGCAAGGACAGGGAACTACAATGAGCAGTACTTC
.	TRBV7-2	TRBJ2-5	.	CASSPSPDGEETQYF	TGTGCCAGCAGCCCATCCCCCGACGGGGAAGAGACCCAGTACTTC
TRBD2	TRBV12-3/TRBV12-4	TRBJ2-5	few	CASSLLAGKQETQYF	TGTGCCAGCAGTTTACTAGCGGGGAAACAAGAGACCCAGTACTTC
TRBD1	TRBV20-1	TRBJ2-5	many	CSARGDRESQETQYF	TGCAGTGCTAGAGGGGACAGGGAAAGCCAAGAGACCCAGTACTTC
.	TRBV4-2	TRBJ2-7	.	CASSQDVGGTYEQYF	TGTGCCAGCAGTCAAGATGTAGGGGGTACCTACGAGCAGTACTTC
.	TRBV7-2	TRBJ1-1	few	CASSTRAEAFF	TGTGCCAGCAGCACCCGGGCGGAAGCTTTCTTT
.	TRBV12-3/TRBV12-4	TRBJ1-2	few	CASSSLGGIYTF	TGTGCCAGCAGCTCTCTGGGGGGGATCTACACCTTC
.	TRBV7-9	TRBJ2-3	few	CASRQGLGDTDTQYF	TGTGCCAGCAGGCAAGGGTTGGGGGACACAGATACGCAGTATTTT
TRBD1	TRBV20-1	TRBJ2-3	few	CSASSRGQGPDTQYF	TGCAGTGCTAGCAGTCGAGGACAGGGGCCAGATACGCAGTATTTT